Listed below are T cell receptor beta chains from one sample, sequenced in a study of cytomegalovirus exposure and HLA in healthy donors. The repertoire was sequenced with immunoSEQ multiplex PCR; TCRdb's copy has only in-frame clones and lacks some. The sample contains 100,000 or so clones, roughly 15% of which appear only once. The sample taken for sequencing was PBMCs. These receptors were obtained from a female donor in good health and CMV-seronegative. The conserved cysteine and the conserved F or W are not part of the CDR3 here.

V	J	CDR3
TRBV27	TRBJ1-5	ASSLRWDSHSNQPQH
TRBV30	TRBJ2-1	AWSPRTREQF
TRBV7-9	TRBJ2-3	ASSPTGSPLATDTQY
TRBV7-2	TRBJ2-7	ASSLEGTSGRAPYEQY
TRBV18	TRBJ2-7	ASSSETGTYEQY
TRBV9	TRBJ2-1	ASSTRGLAGGQRMDNEQF
TRBV14	TRBJ2-3	ASSQDWASGQGSSTDTQY
TRBV14	TRBJ2-1	ASSQDRGRGEQF
TRBV4-3	TRBJ1-1	ASSQDLPGAHTEAF
TRBV10-3	TRBJ1-2	ATVQGADYGYT
TRBV5-1	TRBJ1-2	ASSFHRDGYT
TRBV4-1	TRBJ1-2	ASSQAAAALGVGGYT
TRBV9	TRBJ1-1	ASSVVQGYRAEAF
TRBV7-3	TRBJ2-2	ASSLGRTSGRSGELF
TRBV4-3	TRBJ2-1	ASSQQGSYNEQF
TRBV9	TRBJ1-1	ASSEEQVNTEAF
TRBV27	TRBJ2-3	ASKSGRGTDTQY
TRBV18	TRBJ1-1	ASSPNAFGGLTEAF
TRBV4-3	TRBJ1-1	ASSPWGGPRRNTEAF
TRBV10-1	TRBJ2-5	ASIRGRVAGGIQETQY
TRBV6-5	TRBJ2-3	ASRRQGTDTQY
TRBV25-1	TRBJ2-5	ASRKLAGETQY
TRBV11-2	TRBJ2-3	ASSGPADTQY
TRBV9	TRBJ1-3	ASSVQQGSSGNTIY
TRBV15	TRBJ2-5	ATSRGAGVETQY
TRBV4-2	TRBJ1-2	ASSQVDGYT
TRBV20-1	TRBJ1-4	SAWERKLF
TRBV30	TRBJ1-5	AWGDSHGPQH
TRBV27	TRBJ2-1	ASSLRLAGGGEQF
TRBV6-1	TRBJ1-2	ASSEKGFDYGYT
TRBV13	TRBJ2-1	ASSVRSGVLNEQF
TRBV6-1	TRBJ1-2	ATLLAQHYGYT
TRBV5-1	TRBJ1-4	ASSLQGFGNEKLF
TRBV6-6	TRBJ1-2	AGQQGNYGYT
TRBV4-2	TRBJ2-3	ASSQGLRSSTDTQY
TRBV4-1	TRBJ2-7	ASSPLAGAAYEQY